The 22 T cell receptor beta chains in this list originate from one sample, sequenced in a study of T-cell memory formation after mild COVID-19. TCRdb itself ran the 5' RACE reads through MiXCR, one entry per CDR3 protein. The sample includes hundreds of thousands of distinct CDR3 sequences, 20% to 30% seen only once; the top ten take approximately 12%. Sequencing input: PBMCs or a T cell subset sorted from them (not recorded which). These TCRs come from an adult woman who had mild COVID-19 (a few samples of this study predate the infection). Cell type and time point are not known.

This clonotype has more than one count but fewer than ten. This chain links TRBV12-3 or TRBV12-4 with TRBJ1-1, with D possibly TRBD1 on 5 matching bases. The CDR3 totals 14 residues. V was cut by 4 bases and J by 4 bases, with 13 bases left in between. CDR3 region: CASSSRGQSTEAFF. The CDR3 DNA sequence: TGTGCCAGCAGTTCTCGAGGACAATCCACTGAAGCTTTCTTT.

The chain employs TRBV20-1 and TRBJ1-5; 11 positions agree with TRBD1. The CDR3 has 17 amino acids. CDR1 DFQATT and CDR2 SNEGSKA come from the germline V gene (reference sequence). V gave up 4 bases and J gave up 0 bases; unmatched junction bases: 8. CDR3 residues: CSANRDRGTHSNQPQHF. CDR3 nucleotide sequence: TGCAGTGCTAACCGGGACAGGGGGACTCATAGCAATCAGCCCCAGCATTTT.

The V gene is TRBV18, the J gene TRBJ2-5; D is unresolved. This CDR3 has 13 residues. Trimming pared 0 bases from V and 5 bases from J, leaving 7 bases between. CDR1 is KGHSH, CDR2 LQKENI, per germline. The CDR3 protein is CASSPPVLETQYF. CDR3 nucleotides: TGTGCCAGCTCACCACCGGTGTTGGAGACCCAGTACTTC.

This chain connects TRBV5-1 to TRBJ2-7; 7 bases are a match to TRBD1. This CDR3 has 14 amino acids. V shed 5 bases, J shed 2 bases, and the junction held 7 bases outside the gene matches. Germline CDR1 SGHRS, CDR2 YFSETQ. The CDR3: CASRSRTGTYEQYF. In DNA, the CDR3 is TGCGCCAGCAGAAGCAGGACAGGAACCTACGAGCAGTACTTC.

This chain links TRBV4-1 with TRBJ1-4; D is perhaps TRBD1 (6 bases). Germline CDR1 is MGHRA and CDR2 is YSYEKL. CDR3 size: 17 residues. The V end lost 2 bases, the J end lost 0 bases, and 13 bases lay between the germline ends. The CDR3 DNA reads TGCGCCAGCAGCCAATTCCGACAGGAGACAACTAATGAAAAACTGTTTTTT. Its translation: CASSQFRQETTNEKLFF.

The J gene is TRBJ1-1, the V gene TRBV12-3 or TRBV12-4; D uncertain. V was cut by 2 bases and J by 5 bases, with 9 bases left in between. This CDR3 comprises 13 residues. The CDR3 region is CASSLSRVTEAFF. The CDR3 DNA sequence: TGTGCCAGCAGTTTAAGTAGGGTTACTGAAGCTTTCTTT.

This clonotype was picked up a small number of times. The rearrangement links TRBV30 to TRBJ2-5, with 8 bases matching TRBD1. Germline CDR1 is GTSNPN and CDR2 is SVGIG (reference sequence). Trimming took 4 bases from V and 5 from J; bases not matched to a gene: 3. The CDR3 spans 12 residues. The CDR3 DNA is TGTGCCTGGACCAGGACAGGGGAGACCCAGTACTTC. It is translated as CAWTRTGETQYF.

This clonotype occurred many times. This chain joins TRBV12-3 or TRBV12-4 and TRBJ2-7, with no clear D. Trimming took off 1 base at V and 2 bases at J, with 9 bases between the two ends. The CDR3 has 14 residues. The CDR3 reads CASSLGPGPYEQYF. The CDR3 DNA is TGTGCCAGCAGTTTAGGTCCAGGCCCCTACGAGCAGTACTTC.

This clonotype was found a few times. The chain joins TRBV27 to TRBJ2-7; 12 nucleotides agree with TRBD2. This CDR3 has 17 residues. Germline values: CDR1 MNHEY, CDR2 SMNVEV (reference sequence). J lost 3 bases, V lost 0 bases, and 6 bases had no gene match. CDR3 nucleotide sequence: TGTGCCAGCAGTTTATCTTCTAGCGGGAGGGTACGCTACGAGCAGTACTTC. Amino acid sequence: CASSLSSSGRVRYEQYF.

This clonotype came up a few times. The V and J genes are TRBV7-2 and TRBJ2-1; D gene uncertain. CDR1 and CDR2 (germline): SGHTA, FQGNSA. V lost 1 base to trimming and J lost 6 bases, with 10 bases between them. The CDR3 is 14 amino acids. CDR3 coding DNA: TGTGCCAGCAGCTTAGAGGGTTATTTCAATGAGCAGTTCTTC. Its protein product is CASSLEGYFNEQFF.

This clonotype came up a few times. This chain connects TRBV19 to TRBJ2-3, with D maybe TRBD2 (6 bases). Trimming cost V 4 bases and J 2 bases, with 13 bases left between them. Germline-derived CDR1 and CDR2 are LNHDA and SQIVND (reference sequence). This CDR3 comprises 15 residues. CDR3 coding DNA: TGTGCCAGTAGTAAGACGGCGGGATTCACAGATACGCAGTATTTT. This gives the protein CASSKTAGFTDTQYF.

The V gene is TRBV29-1, the J gene TRBJ2-7; perhaps TRBD2 as D (6 bases). V lost 7 bases, J lost 7 bases, and 23 bases lay in between. CDR3 length: 14 amino acids. Looked up from germline, CDR1 is SQVTM and CDR2 is ANQGSEA. CDR3 DNA: TGCAGCGCACTGACCTGGGCCGGGACTGGGGAGCAGTACTTC. This codes for CSALTWAGTGEQYF.

This chain uses TRBV27 with TRBJ2-1; a possible D gene is TRBD2 (5 bases). This CDR3 spans 16 amino acids. Per germline, CDR1 MNHEY and CDR2 SMNVEV (reference sequence). V was cut by 7 bases and J by 4 bases, with 20 bases left in between. DNA for the CDR3: TGTGCCAGCATAGCCTCGGACGGGAACATGTACAATGAGCAGTTCTTC. The encoded protein is CASIASDGNMYNEQFF.

This clonotype has a handful of counts. V usage is TRBV2 and J usage is TRBJ2-1, with 8 bases lining up with TRBD2. V shed 3 bases and J 9 bases; nucleotides not matched to a gene: 4. Germline CDR1 reads SNHLY; CDR2 reads FYNNEI. The CDR3 has 13 amino acids. This CDR3 is CASSEGLGGEQFF. DNA for the CDR3: TGTGCCAGCAGTGAGGGACTAGGTGGTGAGCAGTTCTTC.

This chain joins TRBV5-1 and TRBJ2-2; no clear D. CDR3 length equals 16 residues. Trimming cost V 2 bases and J 1 base, with 12 bases left between them. Germline V gene lookup returns CDR1 SGHRS and CDR2 YFSETQ. CDR3 nucleotide sequence: TGCGCCAGCAGCTTCGGGCAGGTCCTGAACACCGGGGAGCTGTTTTTT. It yields the protein CASSFGQVLNTGELFF. Supplemented by reference TRBV5-1 and TRBJ2-2, the full variable domain reads KAGVTQTPRYLIKTRGQQVTLSCSPISGHRSVSWYQQTPGQGLQFLFEYFSETQRNKGNFPGRFSGRQFSNSRSEMNVSTLELGDSALYLCASSFGQVLNTGELFFGEGSRLTVL.

The gene calls are TRBV20-1 and TRBJ2-7; 12 bases agree with TRBD2. Trimming removed 6 bases from V and 2 bases from J; junction bases left unmatched: 5. The germline V gene has CDR1 DFQATT and CDR2 SNEGSKA (reference sequence). This CDR3 has 14 residues. The CDR3 DNA reads as TGCAGTGCGGTAGCTAGCGGGGGGGCCTACGAGCAGTACTTC. This encodes CSAVASGGAYEQYF.

The chain has TRBV20-1 and TRBJ2-1, with D possibly being TRBD2 (5 bases). The germline CDR1 and CDR2 sequences are DFQATT and SNEGSKA (reference sequence). V lost 6 bases and J 6 bases, leaving 15 bases between the germline ends. This CDR3 comprises 13 residues. CDR3: CSAPKGGGNEQFF. The CDR3 DNA reads as TGCAGTGCCCCAAAAGGAGGCGGCAATGAGCAGTTCTTC.

The chain joins TRBV29-1 to TRBJ2-1, with 8 bases identical to TRBD2. Per the germline V gene, CDR1 is SQVTM and CDR2 is ANQGSEA. This CDR3 is built from 16 residues. Losses at the gene ends were 3 bases for V and 1 base for J; bases not matched to a gene: 8. The CDR3 loop reads CSVDLPPSGSYNEQFF. The CDR3 nucleotides are TGCAGCGTTGATCTGCCTCCTAGCGGGTCCTACAATGAGCAGTTCTTC.

This clonotype has more than one count but fewer than ten. The chain recombines TRBV6-5 with TRBJ2-1, with TRBD2 matching over 9 bases. V dropped 6 bases and J dropped 2; count of bases not matched to a gene: 5. Looked up from germline, CDR1 is MNHEY and CDR2 is SVGAGI. The CDR3 is 15 residues long. DNA for the CDR3: TGTGCCAGCAGCTCAATAGCGGGGGCCTACAATGAGCAGTTCTTC. Its translation is CASSSIAGAYNEQFF.

This clonotype has more than one count but fewer than ten. The CDR3 bases are TGTGCCAGCAGCCTAAGTCCGGGGGTCAGCTACCAAGAGACCCAGTACTTC. Its translation is CASSLSPGVSYQETQYF. The genes are TRBV11-2 and TRBJ2-5; D perhaps matches TRBD2 (6 bases). The length of the CDR3 is 17 residues. Germline CDR1 reads SGHAT; CDR2 reads FQNNGV. V was cut by 5 bases and J by 0 bases, with 19 bases left in between.

The chain employs TRBV5-5 and TRBJ1-5; D is unclear. CDR1 is SGHKS, CDR2 YYEKEE, per germline (reference sequence). Deletions cut 4 bases from V and 4 bases from J, with 9 bases between. CDR3 size: 13 residues. CDR3 sequence reads: CASSRDPNQPQHF. CDR3 sequence (DNA): TGTGCCAGCAGCCGCGACCCAAATCAGCCCCAGCATTTT.

The chain employs TRBV13 and TRBJ2-1; 7 bases line up with TRBD2. The V gene's germline CDR1 is PRHDT and CDR2 FYEKMQ (reference sequence). The CDR3 is made up of 14 amino acids. After removal of 2 bases from V and 9 bases from J, the junction contained 7 bases not matched to a gene. The CDR3 nucleotides are TGTGCCAGCAGCTTAAGCGGGAAAGTGGGTGAGCAGTTCTTC. Its translation is CASSLSGKVGEQFF. The complete variable domain, with remaining parts taken from reference TRBV13 and TRBJ2-1, reads AAGVIQSPRHLIKEKRETATLKCYPIPRHDTVYWYQQGPGQDPQFLISFYEKMQSDKGSIPDRFSAQQFSDYHSELNMSSLELGDSALYFCASSLSGKVGEQFFGPGTRLTVL.